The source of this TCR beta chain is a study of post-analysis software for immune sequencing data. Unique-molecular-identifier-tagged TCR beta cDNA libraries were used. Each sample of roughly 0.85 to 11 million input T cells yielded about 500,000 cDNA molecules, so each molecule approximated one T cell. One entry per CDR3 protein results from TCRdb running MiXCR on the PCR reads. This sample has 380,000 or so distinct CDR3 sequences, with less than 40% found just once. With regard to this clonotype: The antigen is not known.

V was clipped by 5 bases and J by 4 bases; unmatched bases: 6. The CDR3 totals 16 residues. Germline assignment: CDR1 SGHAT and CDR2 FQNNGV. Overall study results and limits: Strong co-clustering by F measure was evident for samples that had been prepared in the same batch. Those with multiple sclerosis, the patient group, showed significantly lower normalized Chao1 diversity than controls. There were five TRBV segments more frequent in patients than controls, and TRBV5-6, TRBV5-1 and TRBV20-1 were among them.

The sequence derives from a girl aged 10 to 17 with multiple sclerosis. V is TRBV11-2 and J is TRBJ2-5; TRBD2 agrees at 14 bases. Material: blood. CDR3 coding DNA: TGTGCCAGCAGCAGCCGACTAGCGGGGGGGCGAGAGACCCAGTACTTC. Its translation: CASSSRLAGGRETQYF.